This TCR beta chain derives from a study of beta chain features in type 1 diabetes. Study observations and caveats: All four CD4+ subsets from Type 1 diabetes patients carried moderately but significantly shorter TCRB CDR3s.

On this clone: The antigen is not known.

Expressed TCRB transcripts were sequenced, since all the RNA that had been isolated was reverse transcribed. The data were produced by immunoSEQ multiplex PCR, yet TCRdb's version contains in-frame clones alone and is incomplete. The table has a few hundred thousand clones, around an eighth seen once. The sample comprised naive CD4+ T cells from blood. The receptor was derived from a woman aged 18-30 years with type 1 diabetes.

CDR3 residues: CASSLAGRELGLQYF. CDR3 coding DNA: TGTGCCAGCAGCTTGGCCGGACGGGAGTTGGGGTTGCAGTATTTT. The chain employs TRBV5-4 and TRBJ2-3, with TRBD2 as a possible D gene (6 bases). The V and J ends lost 0 bases and 11 bases respectively, with 19 bases between them. Germline V gives CDR1 SGHNT, CDR2 YYREEE (reference sequence). The CDR3 is 15 residues long.